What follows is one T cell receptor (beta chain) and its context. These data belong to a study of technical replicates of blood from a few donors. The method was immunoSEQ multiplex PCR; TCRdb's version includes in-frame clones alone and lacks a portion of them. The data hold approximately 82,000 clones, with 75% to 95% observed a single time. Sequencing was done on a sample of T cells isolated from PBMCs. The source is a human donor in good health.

DNA of the CDR3: TGTGCCAGCACTCCAGGGGGCGGGACAGATACGCAGTATTTT. Translation: CASTPGGGTDTQYF. J is TRBJ2-3 and V is TRBV25-1, with 8 bases matching TRBD1. The CDR3 consists of 14 residues. Germline CDR1 MGHDK, CDR2 SYGVNS. V shed 7 bases and J 3 bases; nucleotides not matched to a gene: 6. The full variable domain, in which reference TRBV25-1 and TRBJ2-3 provide the parts outside the CDR3, is EADIYQTPRYLVIGTGKKITLECSQTMGHDKMYWYQQDPGMELHLIHYSYGVNSTEKGDLSSESTVSRIRTEHFPLTLESARPSHTSQYLCASTPGGGTDTQYFGPGTRLTVL.